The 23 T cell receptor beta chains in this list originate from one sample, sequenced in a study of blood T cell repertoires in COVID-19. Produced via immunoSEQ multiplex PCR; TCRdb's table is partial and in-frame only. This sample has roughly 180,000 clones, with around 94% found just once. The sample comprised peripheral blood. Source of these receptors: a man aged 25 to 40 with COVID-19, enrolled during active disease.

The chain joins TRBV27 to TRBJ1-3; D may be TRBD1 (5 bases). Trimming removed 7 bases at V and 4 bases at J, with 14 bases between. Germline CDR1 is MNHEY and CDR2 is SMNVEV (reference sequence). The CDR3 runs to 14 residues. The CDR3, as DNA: TGTGCCAGCAAAATAGGGGTTTCGGGAAACACCATATATTTT. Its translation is CASKIGVSGNTIYF.

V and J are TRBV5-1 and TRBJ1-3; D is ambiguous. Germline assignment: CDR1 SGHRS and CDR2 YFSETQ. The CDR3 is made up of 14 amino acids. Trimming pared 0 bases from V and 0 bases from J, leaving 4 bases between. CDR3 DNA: TGCGCCAGCAGCTTGGCGTCCTCTGGAAACACCATATATTTT. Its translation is CASSLASSGNTIYF.

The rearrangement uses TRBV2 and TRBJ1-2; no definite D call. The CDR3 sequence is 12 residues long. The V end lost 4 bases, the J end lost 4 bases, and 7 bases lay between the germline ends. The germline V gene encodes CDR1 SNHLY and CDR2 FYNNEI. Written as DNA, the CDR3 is TGTGCCAGCAGTGTATCCAGCTATGGCTACACCTTC. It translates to CASSVSSYGYTF.

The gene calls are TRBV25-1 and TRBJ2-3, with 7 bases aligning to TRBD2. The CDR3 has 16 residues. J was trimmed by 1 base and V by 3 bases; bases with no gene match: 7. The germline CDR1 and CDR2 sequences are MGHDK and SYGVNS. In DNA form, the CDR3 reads TGTGCCAGCAGTGACACTAGCGCGTTGGGCACAGATACGCAGTATTTT. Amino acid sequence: CASSDTSALGTDTQYF. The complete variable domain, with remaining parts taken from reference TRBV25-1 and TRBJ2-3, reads EADIYQTPRYLVIGTGKKITLECSQTMGHDKMYWYQQDPGMELHLIHYSYGVNSTEKGDLSSESTVSRIRTEHFPLTLESARPSHTSQYLCASSDTSALGTDTQYFGPGTRLTVL.

The CDR3 sequence: CASSIAAGVSNEQFF. The DNA for the CDR3 is TGTGCCAGTAGTATAGCTGCGGGGGTTAGTAATGAGCAGTTCTTC. This chain joins TRBV19 and TRBJ2-1; TRBD2 matches 7 bases. Germline CDR1 reads LNHDA; CDR2 reads SQIVND (reference sequence). The length of the CDR3 is 15 residues. V trimming: 1 base; J trimming: 7 bases; junction bases outside the gene matches: 7.

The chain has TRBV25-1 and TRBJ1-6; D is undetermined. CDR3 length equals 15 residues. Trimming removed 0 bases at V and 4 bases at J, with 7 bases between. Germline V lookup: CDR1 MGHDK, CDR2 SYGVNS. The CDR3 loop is CASSEYGLYNSPLHF. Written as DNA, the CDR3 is TGTGCCAGCAGTGAATATGGCCTTTATAATTCACCCCTCCACTTT. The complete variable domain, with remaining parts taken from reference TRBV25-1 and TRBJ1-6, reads EADIYQTPRYLVIGTGKKITLECSQTMGHDKMYWYQQDPGMELHLIHYSYGVNSTEKGDLSSESTVSRIRTEHFPLTLESARPSHTSQYLCASSEYGLYNSPLHFGNGTRLTVT.

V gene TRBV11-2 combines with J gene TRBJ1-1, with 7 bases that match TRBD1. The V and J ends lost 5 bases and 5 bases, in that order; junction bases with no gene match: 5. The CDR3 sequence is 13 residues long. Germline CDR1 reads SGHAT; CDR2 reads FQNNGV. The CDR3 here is CASSTQTGTEAFF. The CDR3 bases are TGTGCCAGCAGCACCCAGACAGGGACTGAAGCTTTCTTT. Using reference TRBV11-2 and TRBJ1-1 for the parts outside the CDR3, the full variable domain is EAGVAQSPRYKIIEKRQSVAFWCNPISGHATLYWYQQILGQGPKLLIQFQNNGVVDDSQLPKDRFSAERLKGVDSTLKIQPAKLEDSAVYLCASSTQTGTEAFFGQGTRLTVV.

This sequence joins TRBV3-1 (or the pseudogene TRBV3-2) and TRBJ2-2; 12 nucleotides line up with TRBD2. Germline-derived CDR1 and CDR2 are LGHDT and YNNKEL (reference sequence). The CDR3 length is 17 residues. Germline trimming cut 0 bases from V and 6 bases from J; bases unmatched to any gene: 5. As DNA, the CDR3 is TGTGCCAGCAGCCAAGATCCCCGGACTAGCGGGGCCGGGGAGCTGTTTTTT. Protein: CASSQDPRTSGAGELFF.

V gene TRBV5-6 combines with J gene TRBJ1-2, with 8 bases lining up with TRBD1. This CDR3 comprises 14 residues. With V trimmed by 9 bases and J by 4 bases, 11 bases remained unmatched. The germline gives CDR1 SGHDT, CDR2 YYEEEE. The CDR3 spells CATEEAGGSYGYTF. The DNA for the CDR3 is TGTGCCACCGAAGAGGCAGGGGGCAGCTATGGCTACACCTTC.

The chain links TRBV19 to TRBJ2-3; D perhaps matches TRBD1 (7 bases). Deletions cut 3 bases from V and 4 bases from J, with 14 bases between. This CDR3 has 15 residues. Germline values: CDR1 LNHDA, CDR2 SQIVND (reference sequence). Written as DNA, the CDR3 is TGTGCCAGTAGTATCGGAGGGGGCGGCTCAGATACGCAGTATTTT. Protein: CASSIGGGGSDTQYF.

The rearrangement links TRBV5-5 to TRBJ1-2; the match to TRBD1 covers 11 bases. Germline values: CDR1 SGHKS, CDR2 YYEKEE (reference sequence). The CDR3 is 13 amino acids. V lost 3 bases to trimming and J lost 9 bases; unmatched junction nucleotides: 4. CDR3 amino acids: CASSWTGGPSYTF. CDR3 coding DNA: TGTGCCAGCAGCTGGACAGGGGGCCCTAGCTACACCTTC.

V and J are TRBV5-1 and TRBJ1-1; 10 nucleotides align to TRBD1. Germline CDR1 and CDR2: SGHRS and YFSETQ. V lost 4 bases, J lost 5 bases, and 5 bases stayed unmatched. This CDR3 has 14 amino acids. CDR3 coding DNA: TGCGCCAGCAGCACAGGACAGGGGGGGACTGAAGCTTTCTTT. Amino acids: CASSTGQGGTEAFF.

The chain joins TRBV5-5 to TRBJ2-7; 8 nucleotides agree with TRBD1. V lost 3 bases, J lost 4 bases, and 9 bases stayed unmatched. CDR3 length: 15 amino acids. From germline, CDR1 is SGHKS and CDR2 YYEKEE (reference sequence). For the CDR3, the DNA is TGTGCCAGCAGCTCGGACAGGGAACGGGGTTACGAGCAGTACTTC. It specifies CASSSDRERGYEQYF.

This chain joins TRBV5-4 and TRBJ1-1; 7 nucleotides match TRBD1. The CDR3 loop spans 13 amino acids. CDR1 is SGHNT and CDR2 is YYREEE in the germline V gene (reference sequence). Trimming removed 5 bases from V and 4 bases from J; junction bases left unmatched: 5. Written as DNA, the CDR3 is TGTGCCAGCAGGCCACAGGGGACCACTGAAGCTTTCTTT. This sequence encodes CASRPQGTTEAFF.

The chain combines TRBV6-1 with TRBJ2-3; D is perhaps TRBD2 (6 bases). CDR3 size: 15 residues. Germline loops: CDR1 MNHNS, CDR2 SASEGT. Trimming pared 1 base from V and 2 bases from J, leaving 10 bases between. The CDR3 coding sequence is TGTGCCAGCAGTGAAGGGGACTTCCTCACAGATACGCAGTATTTT. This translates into CASSEGDFLTDTQYF.

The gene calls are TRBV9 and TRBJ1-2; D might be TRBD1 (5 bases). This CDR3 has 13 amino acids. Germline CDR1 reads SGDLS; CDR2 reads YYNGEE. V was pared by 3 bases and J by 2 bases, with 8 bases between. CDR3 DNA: TGTGCCAGCAGCGCTGCAGGGAACTATGGCTACACCTTC. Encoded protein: CASSAAGNYGYTF.

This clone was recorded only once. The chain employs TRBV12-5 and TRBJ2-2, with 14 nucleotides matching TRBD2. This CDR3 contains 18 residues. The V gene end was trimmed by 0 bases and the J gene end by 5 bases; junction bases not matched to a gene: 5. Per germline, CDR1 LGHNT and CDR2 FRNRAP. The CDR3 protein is CASGLVEGLAGDTGELFF. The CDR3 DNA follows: TGTGCTAGTGGTTTGGTAGAGGGACTAGCGGGGGATACCGGGGAGCTGTTTTTT.

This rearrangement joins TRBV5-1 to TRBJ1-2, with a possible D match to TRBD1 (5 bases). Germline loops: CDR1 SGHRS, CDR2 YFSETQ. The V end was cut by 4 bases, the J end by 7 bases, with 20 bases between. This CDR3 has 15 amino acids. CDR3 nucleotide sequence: TGCGCCAGCAGCGCCACGGGGGAGGCAGGTCCTGGCTACACCTTC. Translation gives CASSATGEAGPGYTF.

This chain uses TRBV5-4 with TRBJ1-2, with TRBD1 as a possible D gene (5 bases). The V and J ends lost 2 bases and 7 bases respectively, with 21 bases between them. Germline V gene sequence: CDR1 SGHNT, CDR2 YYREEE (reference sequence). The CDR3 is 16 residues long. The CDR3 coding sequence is TGTGCCAGCAGCTTTAGGCCAGGGTATGATGTGGGTGGCTACACCTTC. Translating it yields CASSFRPGYDVGGYTF.

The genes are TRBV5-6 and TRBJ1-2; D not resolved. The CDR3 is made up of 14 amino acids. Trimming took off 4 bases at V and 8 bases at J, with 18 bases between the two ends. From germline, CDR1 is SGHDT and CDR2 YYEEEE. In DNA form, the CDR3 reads TGTGCCAGCAGCCTGACTGGGAGTCCTATGGGCTACACCTTC. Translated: CASSLTGSPMGYTF.

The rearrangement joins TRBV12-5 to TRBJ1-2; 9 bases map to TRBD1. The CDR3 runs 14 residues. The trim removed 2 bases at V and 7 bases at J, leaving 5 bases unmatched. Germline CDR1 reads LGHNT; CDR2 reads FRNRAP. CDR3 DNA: TGTGCTAGTGGTTTGACGACAGGGGGGAGTGGCTACACCTTC. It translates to CASGLTTGGSGYTF.

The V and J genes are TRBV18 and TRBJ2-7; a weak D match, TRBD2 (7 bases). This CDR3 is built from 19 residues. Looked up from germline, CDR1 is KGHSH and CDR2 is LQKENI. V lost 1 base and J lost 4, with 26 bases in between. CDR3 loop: CASSPQAGRGEGSTYEQYF. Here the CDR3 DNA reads TGTGCCAGCTCACCACAGGCCGGTAGGGGGGAGGGGTCGACGTACGAGCAGTACTTC.

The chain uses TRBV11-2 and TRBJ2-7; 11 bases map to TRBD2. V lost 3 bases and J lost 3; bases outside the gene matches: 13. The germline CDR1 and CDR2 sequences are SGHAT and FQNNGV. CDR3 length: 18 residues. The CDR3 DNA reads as TGTGCCAGCAGCTTTCACCTAACTAGCGGGGGTCCCCTCTACGAGCAGTACTTC. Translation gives CASSFHLTSGGPLYEQYF. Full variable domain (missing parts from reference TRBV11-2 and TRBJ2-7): EAGVAQSPRYKIIEKRQSVAFWCNPISGHATLYWYQQILGQGPKLLIQFQNNGVVDDSQLPKDRFSAERLKGVDSTLKIQPAKLEDSAVYLCASSFHLTSGGPLYEQYFGPGTRLTVT.